This T cell receptor beta chain was documented in a study of shared clonotypes between healthy human individuals. General observations from the study: A reduction in generation probabilities was seen for non-shared clonotypes relative to those shared by all four donors.

Germline V gives CDR1 SGHRS, CDR2 YFSETQ. The CDR3 has 15 amino acids. The ends were cut back, 2 bases at V and 2 bases at J, with 14 bases in the middle. On this clone: Its antigen is currently unknown.

Assay: immunoSEQ multiplex PCR; the TCRdb copy retains only in-frame clones and omits some. Of roughly 2,500,000 clones in the sample, roughly 93% were seen once. The clonotype originates from a man aged 18 to 35 in good health. Some clones in this sample may be carry-over from other donors' samples. The chain couples TRBV5-1 to TRBJ2-7; D might be TRBD1 (5 bases). Sequencing was carried out using naive CD4+ T cells from PBMCs. As for subset: CD45RA+ positively selected. CDR3 sequence reads: CASSFSQGIAYEQYF. In DNA, the CDR3 is TGCGCCAGCAGCTTTTCCCAGGGTATAGCCTACGAGCAGTACTTC.